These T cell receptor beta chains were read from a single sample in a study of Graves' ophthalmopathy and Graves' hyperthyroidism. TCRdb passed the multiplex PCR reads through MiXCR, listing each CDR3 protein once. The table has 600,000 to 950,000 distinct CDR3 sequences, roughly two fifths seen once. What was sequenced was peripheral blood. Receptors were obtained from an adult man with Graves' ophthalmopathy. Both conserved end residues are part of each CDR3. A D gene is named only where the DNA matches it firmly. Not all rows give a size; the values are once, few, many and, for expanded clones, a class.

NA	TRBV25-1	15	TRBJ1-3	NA	TGTGCCAGCAGTTTAGGACGGTTCTCTGGAAACACCATATATTTT	CASSLGRFSGNTIYF
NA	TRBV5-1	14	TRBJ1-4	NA	TGCGCCAGCAGCTACGCGGGGAATGATGAAAAACTGTTTTTT	CASSYAGNDEKLFF
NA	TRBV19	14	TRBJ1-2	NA	TGTGCCACCTCTCGGACTAGCGGGGCCTATGGCTACACCTTC	CATSRTSGAYGYTF
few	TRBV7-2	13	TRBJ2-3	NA	TGTGCCAGCAGCTTAGGAGTCTTCGATACGCAGTATTTT	CASSLGVFDTQYF
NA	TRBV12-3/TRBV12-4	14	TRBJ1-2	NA	TGTGCCAGCAGTTACTCCCTGACAGACTATGGCTACACCTTC	CASSYSLTDYGYTF
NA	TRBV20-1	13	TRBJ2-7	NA	TGCAGTCCCCAGGGTATCGGGTCCTACGAGCAGTACTTC	CSPQGIGSYEQYF
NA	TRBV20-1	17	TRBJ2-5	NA	TGCAGTGCTAGAAGAGAGCGGGACAGCTACCCCCAAGAGACCCAGTACTTC	CSARRERDSYPQETQYF
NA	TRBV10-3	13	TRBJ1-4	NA	TGTGCCAGCAGTTTGGGCCCGGGTGAAAAACTGCTTTTT	CASSLGPGEKLLF
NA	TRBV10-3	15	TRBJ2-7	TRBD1	TGTGCCAGCAGTCCAGGACAGGGATCCCTCTTTGAGCAGTACTTC	CASSPGQGSLFEQYF
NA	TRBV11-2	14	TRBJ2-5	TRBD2	TGTGCCAGCAGCTTAGCGACAGCGGGAAGGACCCAGTACTTC	CASSLATAGRTQYF
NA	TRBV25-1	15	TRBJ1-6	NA	TGTGCCAGCAGTGCTTACTCCGGGAGTAATTCACCCCTCCACTTT	CASSAYSGSNSPLHF
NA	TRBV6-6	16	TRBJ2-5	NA	TGTGCCAGCAGTCCGAGTGGGACGGCGAAAGGAGAGACCCAGTACTTC	CASSPSGTAKGETQYF
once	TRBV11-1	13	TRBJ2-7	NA	TGTGCCAGCAGCCCAAGGACCTTCTACGAGCAGTACTTC	CASSPRTFYEQYF
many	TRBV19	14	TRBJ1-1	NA	TGTGCCAGTAGTATTAACGATGGAGGGGCTGAAGCTTTCTTT	CASSINDGGAEAFF
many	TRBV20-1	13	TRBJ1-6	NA	TGCAGTGCTAGAATGCAGGGCAGTTCACCCCTCCACTTT	CSARMQGSSPLHF
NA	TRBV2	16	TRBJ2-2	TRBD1	TGTGCCAGCAGCGCCTGGGACAGGGGAGAAACCGGGGAGCTGTTTTTT	CASSAWDRGETGELFF
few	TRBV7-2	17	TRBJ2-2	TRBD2	TGTGCCAGCAGCTCTCCAGGGACTAGCAAGAGTACCGGGGAGCTGTTTTTT	CASSSPGTSKSTGELFF
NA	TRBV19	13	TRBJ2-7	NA	TGTGCCTGGAGTGTAGTACAGGGATACGAGCAGTACTTC	CAWSVVQGYEQYF
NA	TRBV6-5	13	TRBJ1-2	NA	TGTGCCAGCATCCCCACAGCGTACTATGGCTACACCTTC	CASIPTAYYGYTF
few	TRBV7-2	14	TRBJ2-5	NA	TGTGCCAGCAGTTCTTATACCTTGCGGGAGACCCAGTACTTC	CASSSYTLRETQYF
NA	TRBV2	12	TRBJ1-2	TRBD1	TGTGCCAGCAGTTCGGGACAGTTTGTCTACACCTTC	CASSSGQFVYTF
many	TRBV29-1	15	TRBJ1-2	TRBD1	TGCAGCGCCGGGGTCGGGACAGGGGGCCTCCGTGGCTACACCTTC	CSAGVGTGGLRGYTF
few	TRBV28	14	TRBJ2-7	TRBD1	TGTGCCAGCAGTAAACAGGGGGACTCCTACGAGCAGTACTTC	CASSKQGDSYEQYF
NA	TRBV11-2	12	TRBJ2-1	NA	TGTGCCAGCAGCGGGGCATACAATGAGCAGTTCTTC	CASSGAYNEQFF
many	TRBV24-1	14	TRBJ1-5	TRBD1	TGTGCCAGCACAAAGACAGGGCCGAACCAGCCCCAGCATTTT	CASTKTGPNQPQHF
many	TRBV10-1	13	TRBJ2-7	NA	TGCGCCAGCAGTGAGGGGTCAGGATGGGAGCAGTACTTC	CASSEGSGWEQYF
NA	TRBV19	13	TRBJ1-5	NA	TGTGCCAGTAGTATCCAGGCCTCTCAGCCCCAGCATTTT	CASSIQASQPQHF
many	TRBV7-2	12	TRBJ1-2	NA	TGTGCCAGCAGCCGAGATTTCGGCCGCTACACCTTC	CASSRDFGRYTF
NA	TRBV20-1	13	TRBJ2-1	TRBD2	TGCAGCGTAGCGGGAGACATCTACAATGAGCAGTTCTTC	CSVAGDIYNEQFF
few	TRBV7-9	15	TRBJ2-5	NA	TGTGCCAGCAGCTTAGTCAGGGGGGCCCAAGAGACCCAGTACTTC	CASSLVRGAQETQYF
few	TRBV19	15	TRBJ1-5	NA	TGTGCCAGTAGTATCCGAGGTAATAGCAATCAGCCCCAGCATTTT	CASSIRGNSNQPQHF
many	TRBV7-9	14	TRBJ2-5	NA	TGTGCCAGCAGCTCGTACATAACAAGTGAGACCCAGTACTTC	CASSSYITSETQYF
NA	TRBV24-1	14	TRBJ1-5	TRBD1	TGTGCCAGCAGTACAGGGGGGAACAATCAGCCCCAGCATTTT	CASSTGGNNQPQHF
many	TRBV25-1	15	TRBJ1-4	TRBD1	TGTGCCAGCAGTCCGACAGGGATGTCTAATGAAAAACTGTTTTTT	CASSPTGMSNEKLFF
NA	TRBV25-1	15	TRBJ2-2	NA	TGTGCCATCAGTGAGTCCCCGGGCTATAGCGGGGAGCTGTTTTTT	CAISESPGYSGELFF
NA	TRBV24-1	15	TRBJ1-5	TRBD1	TGTGCCAGCAGTTTACAGGGGGCACAAAATCAGCCCCAGCATTTT	CASSLQGAQNQPQHF
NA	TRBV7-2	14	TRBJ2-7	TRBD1	TGTGCCAGCAGTTTCTGGACAGGGATGAACGAGCAGTACTTC	CASSFWTGMNEQYF
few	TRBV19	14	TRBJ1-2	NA	TGTGCCTGGTCCGCAGGGGACCGTAACTATGGCTACACCTTC	CAWSAGDRNYGYTF
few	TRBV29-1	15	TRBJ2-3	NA	TGCAGCGTTTTAGGGACTTCCTTTAGCACAGATACGCAGTATTTT	CSVLGTSFSTDTQYF